The text below deals with one T cell receptor beta chain. Which antigen it targets is not known. A much larger clonotype is one base distant, so this may be a read error. The data are from a study of post-analysis software for immune sequencing data (dated by TCRdb to between 2015 and 2016). Study-level background: Recorded disease courses included relapsing-remitting, secondary progressive and progressive-relapsing multiple sclerosis, with some patients lacking subtype annotation. The multiple sclerosis patient repertoires were compared with 11 previously published healthy control repertoires from donors aged about 6 to 28 years. A subset of samples was prepared in parallel using single-end sample barcoding, then pooled and co-amplified after Illumina adapter ligation.

To demonstrate the VDJtools post-analysis software, the study profiled TCR beta repertoires from the peripheral blood of about 13 young patients with multiple sclerosis. The multiple sclerosis patients were children and adolescents between roughly 6 and 15 years of age. Sequences MNHNS (CDR1) and SASEGT (CDR2) are obtained from the germline V gene. V has 5 bases trimmed and J has 5 bases trimmed; junction bases matching no gene number 3. The CDR3 contains 12 residues, cysteine and phenylalanine counted. Solely the CDR3 DNA is kept, with 36 bases framed from the first base. The paper's findings and limits, for the study overall: Compared with controls, multiple sclerosis patients had significantly lower normalized Chao1 diversity, a finding suggesting substantial peripheral T-cell clonal expansion. The multiple sclerosis patient group was slightly younger than the control group. When samples were clustered directly using the F measure, samples prepared in the same batch co-clustered strongly, which prompted a batch-effect correction. Four to six TRBV segments, including TRBV5-6, TRBV5-1 and TRBV20-1, were significantly more frequent in patients than controls.

Library preparation used PCR. Sequencing used an Illumina HiSeq 2500. To reduce PCR and sequencing biases, unique molecular identifiers were incorporated into the TCR beta cDNA libraries. Every 1 to 10 million input T cells yielded 500,000 or so cDNA molecules, meaning each molecule approximated one T cell. The patient libraries were prepared and sequenced with the same protocol used for the earlier healthy control dataset. Within a given batch, samples were prepared together, multiplexed and sequenced on the same HiSeq lane. As for how the authors treated the data: Raw barcoded reads were processed with MIGEC, and single-read molecular identifier groups were discarded before consensus assembly and CDR3 extraction. VDJtools was used for post-analysis of the clonotype tables, with diversity normalized by down-sampling every dataset to the smallest sample size. To correct batch-related cross-sample contamination, repertoire overlap clustering matched CDR3 amino acid sequences but not nucleotide sequences. The public reads were run again by TCRdb, first through fastp at Q25 and then through MiXCR, and only productive beta chains were kept. Rows with a matching CDR3 protein are joined into one entry that keeps the most common DNA and genes. The V and J calls were not made by the authors but by TCRdb's processing. The table for this sample lists approximately 400,000 distinct CDR3 sequences; roughly 35% of them were counted only once. Roughly an eighth of the sample lies in the top ten.

This clonotype originated in a girl aged 10 to 17 with multiple sclerosis. The sample was blood. The receptor chain draws on TRBV6-1 and TRBJ2-7; 7 central bases correspond to TRBD1. The CDR3 corresponds to CASSRQGHEQYF. The DNA sequence is given as TGTGCCAGCAGTCGACAGGGCCACGAGCAGTACTTC.